Below, 30 T cell receptor beta chains from the same sample are listed, as sequenced in a study of Ad26.COV2.S vaccination and SARS-CoV-2 variants. Sequencing was performed with immunoSEQ multiplex PCR; in TCRdb, only in-frame clones are kept and a portion is missing. The table records over 130,000 clones, roughly 88% of them present only once. The sample consisted of peripheral blood, taken after recovery from COVID-19. Source of these receptors: a human donor who had recovered from COVID-19.

The rearrangement uses TRBV12-3 or TRBV12-4 and TRBJ2-7; TRBD1 matches at 9 bases. V lost 11 bases and J lost 2; bases outside the gene matches: 4. The CDR3 sequence is 12 residues long. CDR3: CASRTGAYEQYF. In DNA form, the CDR3 reads TGTGCCTCCCGGACAGGGGCCTACGAGCAGTACTTC.

V usage is TRBV18 and J usage is TRBJ2-3, with a tentative D call TRBD1 (6 bases). CDR1 and CDR2 (germline): KGHSH, LQKENI. This CDR3 is 15 amino acids long. V was trimmed by 6 bases and J by 2 bases, leaving 15 bases between them. The CDR3, as DNA: TGTGCCAGCTCCACGAGAGTGGGGGCCACAGATACGCAGTATTTT. It translates to CASSTRVGATDTQYF. Full variable domain (rest looked up from reference TRBV18 and TRBJ2-3): NAGVMQNPRHLVRRRGQEARLRCSPMKGHSHVYWYRQLPEEGLKFMVYLQKENIIDESGMPKERFSAEFPKEGPSILRIQQVVRGDSAAYFCASSTRVGATDTQYFGPGTRLTVL.

The chain joins TRBV11-2 to TRBJ1-4; 10 nucleotides align to TRBD1. V dropped 5 bases and J dropped 7; count of bases not matched to a gene: 13. Germline CDR1 is SGHAT and CDR2 is FQNNGV. The CDR3 covers 17 residues. CDR3: CASSPRDRGYRPEKLFF. The CDR3, as DNA: TGTGCCAGCAGCCCCCGGGACAGGGGTTATCGTCCTGAAAAACTGTTTTTT.

This clone has a single count. The V and J genes are TRBV7-8 and TRBJ2-6; D not resolved. This CDR3 region has 14 residues. Trimming left V 0 bases short and J 6 bases short, with 6 bases between. Germline CDR1 SGHVS, CDR2 FQNEAQ. CDR3 loop: CASSLAQEANVLTF. The CDR3, as DNA: TGTGCCAGCAGCTTAGCTCAGGAGGCCAACGTCCTGACTTTC. Variable domain in full (rest from reference TRBV7-8 and TRBJ2-6): GAGVSQSPRYKVAKRGQDVALRCDPISGHVSLFWYQQALGQGPEFLTYFQNEAQLDKSGLPSDRFFAERPEGSVSTLKIQRTQQEDSAVYLCASSLAQEANVLTFGAGSRLTVL.

This rearrangement joins TRBV5-6 to TRBJ2-7, with D unresolved. V lost 2 bases, J lost 4 bases, and 13 bases lay in between. This CDR3 is 14 amino acids long. Germline loops: CDR1 SGHDT, CDR2 YYEEEE. The CDR3 spells CASSFTVGRYEQYF. CDR3 sequence (DNA): TGTGCCAGCAGCTTTACAGTCGGCAGGTACGAGCAGTACTTC.

J is TRBJ1-5 and V is TRBV20-1; weak D call: TRBD1 (5 bases). The CDR3 consists of 11 residues. The germline V and J ends were trimmed by 8 bases and 4 bases, with 9 bases remaining between them. The germline CDR1 and CDR2 sequences are DFQATT and SNEGSKA (reference sequence). In DNA, the CDR3 is TGCAGTCTCGGGACTAATCAGCCCCAGCATTTT. This encodes CSLGTNQPQHF.

The V call is TRBV21-1, the J call TRBJ2-7; the D call of TRBD1 is as the table states it, not checked on the DNA. TRBV21-1 is designated a pseudogene. The CDR3 spans 13 residues. CDR3: CASSPTGNNEQYF. The CDR3 DNA reads as TGTGCCAGCAGCCCGACAGGGAATAACGAGCAGTACTTC.

The J gene is TRBJ1-1, the V gene TRBV15, with unresolved D. Germline lookup yields CDR1 LNHNV and CDR2 YYDKDF (reference sequence). This CDR3 region has 10 residues. The germline V and J ends were trimmed by 5 bases and 12 bases, with 10 bases remaining between them. The CDR3 nucleotides are TGTGCCACCAGCGGTCCATCAACTTTCTTT. As protein: CATSGPSTFF.

The chain recombines TRBV7-9 with TRBJ2-3, with D perhaps being TRBD1 or TRBD2 (6 bases each). V dropped 0 bases and J dropped 3 bases, with 13 bases sitting between them. Germline V CDR1 and CDR2: SEHNR, FQNEAQ (reference sequence). This CDR3 is built from 16 residues. The CDR3 bases are TGTGCCAGCAGCTTAGCAGAGGGGGGAGGTACAGATACGCAGTATTTT. Translated: CASSLAEGGGTDTQYF.

The rearrangement links TRBV5-4 to TRBJ2-7; D remains ambiguous. CDR1 and CDR2 from the germline V gene are SGHNT and YYREEE (reference sequence). This CDR3 comprises 13 residues. Trimming stripped 5 bases from V and 3 bases from J, with 12 bases between. The CDR3 loop reads CASSFGPRYEQYF. The CDR3 DNA reads as TGTGCCAGCAGTTTTGGACCGCGCTACGAGCAGTACTTC.

This clone has just one count. The J gene is TRBJ1-1, the V gene TRBV21-1; no check of the table's D call, TRBD1, against the DNA was made. TRBV21-1 corresponds to a pseudogene. This CDR3 has 19 amino acids. The CDR3 DNA is TGTGCCAGCAGCACCATAGGGGGACAGAGAAAGGGGTGTATCACTGAAGCTTTCTTT. It yields the protein CASSTIGGQRKGCITEAFF.

The CDR3 coding sequence is TGTGCCAGCAGTCGGACCGTCAATCAGCCCCAGCATTTT. Amino acid sequence: CASSRTVNQPQHF. V gene TRBV6-6 combines with J gene TRBJ1-5; D is unresolved. V shed 5 bases and J shed 3 bases, with 8 bases lying between them. The CDR3 is 13 residues long. Germline CDR1 is MNHNY and CDR2 is SVGAGI (reference sequence).

This clone was seen more than once but under ten times. V usage is TRBV30 and J usage is TRBJ2-1, with a tentative D call TRBD2 (5 bases). The CDR3 spans 13 residues. From germline, CDR1 is GTSNPN and CDR2 SVGIG (reference sequence). Trimming removed 5 bases at V and 7 bases at J, with 15 bases between. The CDR3: CAWDWGVSNEQFF. As DNA, the CDR3 is TGTGCCTGGGATTGGGGAGTTAGTAATGAGCAGTTCTTC.

This chain joins TRBV28 and TRBJ1-5; 7 bases align to TRBD1. V was pared by 7 bases and J by 0 bases, with 15 bases of the junction left unmatched. This CDR3 region has 18 residues. Germline V gene data show CDR1 as MDHEN and CDR2 as SYDVKM. CDR3 DNA sequence: TGTGCCAGCATTCCCGCGGGACAGCCAAGTTATAGCAATCAGCCCCAGCATTTT. It specifies CASIPAGQPSYSNQPQHF.

This clone came up once. The V gene is TRBV12-3 or TRBV12-4, the J gene TRBJ2-1, with no clear D. The V end was cut by 9 bases, the J end by 4 bases, with 13 bases between. The CDR3 totals 13 residues. This CDR3 is CASSILGYNEQFF. The CDR3 DNA reads TGTGCCAGTTCTATCCTAGGGTACAATGAGCAGTTCTTC.

This clone was seen a few times. The J gene is TRBJ2-3, the V gene TRBV7-8, with D tentatively TRBD1 or TRBD2 (5 bases each). Trimming shortened V by 7 bases and J by 1 base, and 15 bases separated the two germline ends. This CDR3 comprises 15 residues. Germline lookup yields CDR1 SGHVS and CDR2 FQNEAQ. CDR3 sequence (DNA): TGTGCCAGCACCTCTGGGGGTGGGGGCACAGATACGCAGTATTTT. Residues: CASTSGGGGTDTQYF.

The chain joins TRBV6-6 to TRBJ2-1; a weak D match, TRBD1 (5 bases). Trimming removed 6 bases at V and 10 bases at J, with 10 bases between. From germline, CDR1 is MNHNY and CDR2 SVGAGI (reference sequence). The CDR3 contains 11 residues. CDR3: CASSTGSEQFF. The CDR3, as DNA: TGTGCCAGCAGCACAGGTAGCGAGCAGTTCTTC.

This clone has a handful of counts. The chain employs TRBV7-2 and TRBJ1-3; tentative D call: TRBD1 (6 bases). CDR1 is SGHTA and CDR2 is FQGNSA in the germline V gene. CDR3 length equals 15 residues. The CDR3 coding sequence is TGTGCGGCCATCCTCGGGGGCATCGCAGGAAACACCATATATTTT. It encodes CAAILGGIAGNTIYF.

J is TRBJ1-1 and V is TRBV18; TRBD1 matches 7 bases. The CDR3 consists of 15 residues. The trim removed 3 bases at V and 4 bases at J, leaving 8 bases unmatched. Germline V gives CDR1 KGHSH, CDR2 LQKENI. CDR3 sequence reads: CASSPSGQAGTEAFF. CDR3 coding DNA: TGTGCCAGCTCACCCAGCGGACAGGCGGGCACTGAAGCTTTCTTT.

This rearrangement joins TRBV3-1 (or the pseudogene TRBV3-2) to TRBJ1-2; possible D gene TRBD1, 5 bases. V was cut by 0 bases and J by 5 bases, with 13 bases left in between. The CDR3 contains 15 residues. The germline V gene has CDR1 LGHDT and CDR2 YNNKEL (reference sequence). CDR3 DNA: TGTGCCAGCAGCCAAGATCCGGGGACGGGTTATGGCTACACCTTC. Residues: CASSQDPGTGYGYTF.

The chain couples TRBV7-6 to TRBJ2-2; D may match TRBD1 or TRBD2 (5 bases each). This CDR3 is built from 13 residues. V lost 10 bases and J 8 bases, leaving 17 bases between the germline ends. Germline CDR1 reads SGHVS; CDR2 reads FNYEAQ. The CDR3 bases are TGTGCCATCGGGGCCTCTGCGGCGGGGGAGCTGTTTTTT. Amino acid sequence: CAIGASAAGELFF. Looking up the rest from reference TRBV7-6 and TRBJ2-2 gives the full variable domain: GAGVSQSPRYKVTKRGQDVALRCDPISGHVSLYWYRQALGQGPEFLTYFNYEAQQDKSGLPNDRFSAERPEGSISTLTIQRTEQRDSAMYRCAIGASAAGELFFGEGSRLTVL.

The rearrangement joins TRBV7-9 to TRBJ2-1, with 12 bases lining up with TRBD2. The V segment lost 5 bases and the J segment 8 bases; nucleotides outside the gene matches: 7. Germline CDR1 is SEHNR and CDR2 is FQNEAQ (reference sequence). The CDR3 sequence is 15 residues long. The chain's CDR3 is CASSLTSGGLDEQFF. The CDR3 region has the DNA TGTGCCAGCAGCCTCACTAGCGGGGGGCTGGATGAGCAGTTCTTC.

V gene TRBV6-5 combines with J gene TRBJ2-7; D is possibly TRBD1 (6 bases). Deletions cut 3 bases from V and 3 bases from J, with 18 bases between. CDR3 length: 16 residues. Germline V gene sequence: CDR1 MNHEY, CDR2 SVGAGI. In DNA, the CDR3 is TGTGCCAGCAGTTATGAGACTAAGGACAGAATCTACGAGCAGTACTTC. As protein: CASSYETKDRIYEQYF.

This clone turned up a few times. The gene calls are TRBV2 and TRBJ2-1; 8 bases map to TRBD2. The V gene end was trimmed by 6 bases and the J gene end by 6 bases; junction bases not matched to a gene: 10. The CDR3 totals 15 residues. Germline assignment: CDR1 SNHLY and CDR2 FYNNEI. The CDR3 sequence: CASRGSGAWGNEQFF. The CDR3 DNA is TGTGCCAGCAGAGGTAGCGGGGCATGGGGCAATGAGCAGTTCTTC.

On this clone itself: Its ends do not fully match the called genes, so a read error is possible. This chain joins TRBV6-1 and TRBJ1-5; D call uncertain. The germline V gene encodes CDR1 MNHNS and CDR2 SASEGT. The CDR3 spans 14 residues. The CDR3 loop reads CASREGRMVQPQHF. CDR3 nucleotide sequence: TGTGCCAGCAGAGAAGGCAGGATGGTTCAGCCCCAGCATTTT.

As to this clone: The sample has other DNA sequences that encode this CDR3 too. The chain recombines TRBV11-2 with TRBJ2-3; D may be TRBD2 (6 bases). The CDR3 is 12 residues long. Trimming shortened V by 5 bases and J by 5 bases, and 8 bases separated the two germline ends. CDR1 SGHAT and CDR2 FQNNGV come from the germline V gene. CDR3 bases: TGTGCCAGCAGCCTGGGGGGAGATACGCAGTATTTT. Its protein is CASSLGGDTQYF. The full variable domain, with the rest looked up from reference TRBV11-2 and TRBJ2-3, is EAGVAQSPRYKIIEKRQSVAFWCNPISGHATLYWYQQILGQGPKLLIQFQNNGVVDDSQLPKDRFSAERLKGVDSTLKIQPAKLEDSAVYLCASSLGGDTQYFGPGTRLTVL.

CDR3 DNA: TGTGCCAGCAGCTTACAGGGGGGAAACACCGGGGAGCTGTTTTTT. Protein product: CASSLQGGNTGELFF. The V call is TRBV11-2, the J call TRBJ2-2; D perhaps matches TRBD1 (7 bases). The CDR3 contains 15 residues. Germline V gene sequence: CDR1 SGHAT, CDR2 FQNNGV. Trimming left V 2 bases short and J 2 bases short, with 9 bases between. Full variable domain (missing parts from reference TRBV11-2 and TRBJ2-2): EAGVAQSPRYKIIEKRQSVAFWCNPISGHATLYWYQQILGQGPKLLIQFQNNGVVDDSQLPKDRFSAERLKGVDSTLKIQPAKLEDSAVYLCASSLQGGNTGELFFGEGSRLTVL.

The chain has TRBV3-1 (or the pseudogene TRBV3-2) and TRBJ1-3; D call uncertain. Germline assignment: CDR1 LGHDT and CDR2 YNNKEL (reference sequence). The V end was cut by 0 bases, the J end by 2 bases, with 11 bases between. The CDR3 extends over 16 amino acids. CDR3 DNA sequence: TGTGCCAGCAGCCAAGAGGCCGGGAACGCTGGAAACACCATATATTTT. This encodes CASSQEAGNAGNTIYF.

This clone has just a few counts. The gene calls are TRBV7-9 and TRBJ1-1; no clear D. Trimming stripped 4 bases from V and 0 bases from J, with 18 bases between. CDR3 length equals 17 residues. The germline V gene encodes CDR1 SEHNR and CDR2 FQNEAQ (reference sequence). This CDR3 is CASSSHIRAIMNTEAFF. CDR3 bases: TGTGCCAGCAGCTCCCATATCCGGGCGATTATGAACACTGAAGCTTTCTTT. The full variable domain, with the rest looked up from reference TRBV7-9 and TRBJ1-1, is DTGVSQNPRHKITKRGQNVTFRCDPISEHNRLYWYRQTLGQGPEFLTYFQNEAQLEKSRLLSDRFSAERPKGSFSTLEIQRTEQGDSAMYLCASSSHIRAIMNTEAFFGQGTRLTVV.

The CDR3 coding sequence is TGTGCCAGCAGTAGGGCCTATTCCGGGGAGACCCAGTACTTC. Protein: CASSRAYSGETQYF. The V gene is TRBV27, the J gene TRBJ2-5; D remains ambiguous. Deletions cut 5 bases from V and 5 bases from J, with 15 bases between. Germline V gives CDR1 MNHEY, CDR2 SMNVEV (reference sequence). There are 14 residues in the CDR3.